One and the same sample provided the 8 T cell receptor beta chains below, sequenced in a study of Graves' ophthalmopathy and Graves' hyperthyroidism. From RNA, the CDR3 regions of TCR beta chains were amplified and sequenced. Second-round multiplex PCR came after first-round RT-PCR with HTBI primers. TCRdb redid the calling of the multiplex PCR reads with MiXCR, one entry per CDR3 protein. The sample consists of over a million distinct CDR3 sequences, roughly 35% of them appearing once. The sequencing sample was made of peripheral blood or thyroid tissue (not recorded which). The receptors come from an adult man with Graves' hyperthyroidism.

J is TRBJ2-7 and V is TRBV19; 10 nucleotides agree with TRBD1. CDR3 length equals 14 residues. With V trimmed by 9 bases and J by 2 bases, 7 bases remained unmatched. Germline lookup yields CDR1 LNHDA and CDR2 SQIVND (reference sequence). The CDR3 sequence is CASNTGQGAYEQYF. Here the CDR3 DNA reads TGTGCCAGCAACACCGGACAGGGGGCCTACGAGCAGTACTTC.

This clonotype was picked up many times. V gene TRBV2 combines with J gene TRBJ1-5; a weak D match, TRBD1 (5 bases). Trimming removed 2 bases from V and 7 bases from J, with 12 bases in between. CDR3 size: 14 residues. Germline loops: CDR1 SNHLY, CDR2 FYNNEI. The CDR3 protein is CASSEQGAGQPQHF. The CDR3 region has the DNA TGTGCCAGCAGTGAACAAGGGGCAGGCCAGCCCCAGCATTTT.

The CDR3: CASSIRQGSNINYGYTF. The CDR3 nucleotides are TGTGCCAGTAGTATCCGGCAGGGCTCCAATATTAACTATGGCTACACCTTC. The chain couples TRBV19 to TRBJ1-2; D might be TRBD1 (5 bases). Germline assignment: CDR1 LNHDA and CDR2 SQIVND (reference sequence). Trimming pared 3 bases from V and 1 base from J, leaving 18 bases between. The CDR3 covers 17 residues.

This clonotype was counted at least ten times. The chain couples TRBV2 to TRBJ1-2; D is uncertain. V was shortened by 4 bases and J by 3 bases, with 9 bases between the two germline ends. Germline values: CDR1 SNHLY, CDR2 FYNNEI. This CDR3 contains 13 residues. This CDR3 reads CASSVGSDYGYTF. In nucleotides, the CDR3 is TGTGCCAGCAGTGTCGGCAGTGACTATGGCTACACCTTC.

This clonotype was recorded many times. The chain couples TRBV10-3 to TRBJ1-4, with D uncertain. Germline V lookup: CDR1 ENHRY, CDR2 SYGVKD. This CDR3 spans 13 amino acids. V was trimmed by 4 bases and J by 4 bases, leaving 7 bases between them. As DNA, the CDR3 is TGTGCCATCAGTGGGGTCTTTAATGAAAAACTGTTTTTT. Translated: CAISGVFNEKLFF.

The V call is TRBV12-3 or TRBV12-4, the J call TRBJ1-1, with a possible D match to TRBD1 (6 bases). This CDR3 is 13 amino acids long. V was shortened by 5 bases and J by 5 bases, with 12 bases between the two germline ends. CDR3 bases: TGTGCCAGCAGTCTAAACAGGGTTACTGAAGCTTTCTTT. Translation gives CASSLNRVTEAFF.

This clonotype has a count of ten or more. CDR3 nucleotides: TGTGCCATCGAGGGGATTGGAAACACCATATATTTT. The encoded protein is CAIEGIGNTIYF. This chain links TRBV10-3 with TRBJ1-3; maybe TRBD1 (5 bases). The CDR3 spans 12 residues. V was cut by 8 bases and J by 3 bases, with 8 bases left in between. Germline CDR1 reads ENHRY; CDR2 reads SYGVKD.

The chain combines TRBV6-5 with TRBJ2-7; 11 bases line up with TRBD2. Unmatched junction bases numbered 5, after V lost 4 bases and J lost 6 bases. CDR1 and CDR2 from the germline V gene are MNHEY and SVGAGI. This CDR3 spans 14 amino acids. CDR3 nucleotides: TGTGCCAGCAGTTCTACTAGCGGGAGAGGCGAGCAGTACTTC. As protein: CASSSTSGRGEQYF.